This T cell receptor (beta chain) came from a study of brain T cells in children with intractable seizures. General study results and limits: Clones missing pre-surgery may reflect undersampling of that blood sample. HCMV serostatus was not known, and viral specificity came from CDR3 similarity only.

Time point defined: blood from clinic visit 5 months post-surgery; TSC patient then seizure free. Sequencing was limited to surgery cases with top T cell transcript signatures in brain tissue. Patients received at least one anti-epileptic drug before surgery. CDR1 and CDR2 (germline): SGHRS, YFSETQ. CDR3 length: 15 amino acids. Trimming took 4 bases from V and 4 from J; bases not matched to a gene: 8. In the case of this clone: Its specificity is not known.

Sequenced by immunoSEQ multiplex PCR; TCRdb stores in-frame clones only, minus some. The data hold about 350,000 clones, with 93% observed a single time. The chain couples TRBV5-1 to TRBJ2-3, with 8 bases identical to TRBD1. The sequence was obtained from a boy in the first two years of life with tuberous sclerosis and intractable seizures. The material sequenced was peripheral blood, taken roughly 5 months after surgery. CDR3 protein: CASSLGTGGADTQYF. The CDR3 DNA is TGCGCCAGCAGCCTTGGGACAGGCGGGGCAGATACGCAGTATTTT.